This T cell receptor beta chain was recovered during a study of T cell responses to AZD1222 COVID-19 vaccine. Overall study: The analysis combined second doses at about 4 or about 12 weeks.

The method was immunoSEQ multiplex PCR; TCRdb's version includes in-frame clones alone and lacks a portion of them. Of 150,000 to 180,000 clones in the sample, 90% are singletons; the top ten hold over 15%. Trimming removed 5 bases at V and 7 bases at J, with 10 bases between. The length of the CDR3 is 12 residues. For this clone: What it recognizes is unknown.

Study-wide findings and caveats: Donors, mostly white British, included more females; clonal diversity was possibly underestimated. Baseline serology detected seropositivity in only six AZD1222 recipients. Spike-specific TCR repertoires showed rising breadth and depth after two AZD1222 doses.

This material consisted of peripheral blood, taken on day 0 of AZD1222 vaccination. The source of this sequence is an adult in good health. The V call is TRBV12-3 or TRBV12-4, the J call TRBJ2-3; unclear D gene. The CDR3 DNA follows: TGTGCCAGCAGTCCTCAAAGTAATACGCAGTATTTT. Its translation is CASSPQSNTQYF.